This is a list of T cell receptor beta chains from one sample in a study of blood T cell repertoires in COVID-19. The assay was immunoSEQ multiplex PCR, and TCRdb's table has in-frame clones only and misses some. The data show approximately 670,000 clones, with 75% to 90% seen just once and under 0.3% held by the top ten. The specimen was peripheral blood. The receptors here all came from a woman aged 18-35 years with acute or convalescent COVID-19. The CDR3 runs from the conserved cysteine through the conserved F or W. D genes are given only for firm matches. Not every row has a clone size; where given, it reads once, few, many or a size class.

d_call | cdr3_length | clone_size | j_call | v_call | cdr3_nt | cdr3_aa
NA | 13 | NA | TRBJ1-2 | TRBV27 | TGTGCCAGCAGTTTAGTCCAGGGGAAAGGCTACACCTTC | CASSLVQGKGYTF
NA | 16 | NA | TRBJ1-4 | TRBV6-2/TRBV6-3 | TGTGCCAGCAGTTACAGGACTGTCTCAACTAATGAAAAACTGTTTTTT | CASSYRTVSTNEKLFF
NA | 12 | once | TRBJ1-5 | TRBV30 | TGTGCCTGGAGTGAGGGGAATCAGCCCCAGCATTTT | CAWSEGNQPQHF
NA | 13 | NA | TRBJ2-7 | TRBV18 | TGTGCCAGCTCGCCGGTCGCCTCCTACGAGCAGTACTTC | CASSPVASYEQYF
NA | 15 | NA | TRBJ1-1 | TRBV7-3 | TGTGCCAGCAGCGCCACGTTAACAGGGCTCACTGAAGCTTTCTTT | CASSATLTGLTEAFF
TRBD1 | 19 | NA | TRBJ1-4 | TRBV3-1/TRBV3-2 | TGTGCCAGCAGCTATCAACACTTACAGGGGGGGGAAACTAATGAAAAACTGTTTTTT | CASSYQHLQGGETNEKLFF
NA | 17 | NA | TRBJ1-3 | TRBV4-1 | TGCGCCAGCAGCCAAGAAGAGATCCGGCGGGGAGGAAACACCATATATTTT | CASSQEEIRRGGNTIYF
NA | 13 | NA | TRBJ1-1 | TRBV6-2/TRBV6-3 | TGTGCCAGCAGTTCCTTCGGGGGCACTGAAGCTTTCTTT | CASSSFGGTEAFF
TRBD2 | 17 | NA | TRBJ2-3 | TRBV12-5 | TGTGCTAGTGGTTTGGTTCGGGGAGGACTAGCCACAGATACGCAGTATTTT | CASGLVRGGLATDTQYF
NA | 14 | NA | TRBJ1-6 | TRBV2 | TGTGCCAGCAGGGGCAGGGTGGTAAATTCACCCCTCCACTTT | CASRGRVVNSPLHF
TRBD2 | 16 | NA | TRBJ2-7 | TRBV14 | TGTGCCAGCAGCCTCGACGGACTAGCGGGGGGGTACGAGCAGTACTTC | CASSLDGLAGGYEQYF
TRBD2 | 14 | once | TRBJ2-3 | TRBV30 | TGTGCCTGGAGTGTAGGGACTAGCAAGGATACGCAGTATTTT | CAWSVGTSKDTQYF
NA | 11 | NA | TRBJ2-2 | TRBV12-3/TRBV12-4 | TGTGCCACCCGGGAAGCCGGGGAGCTGTTTTTT | CATREAGELFF
NA | 16 | NA | TRBJ1-5 | TRBV7-9 | TGTGCCAGCAGCTTCTTTGGAGGGCGGGGTCCTCAGCCCCAGCATTTT | CASSFFGGRGPQPQHF
NA | 14 | NA | TRBJ2-5 | TRBV7-2 | TGTGCCAGCAGCTTAGGGGGAGGAGGGGAGACCCAGTACTTC | CASSLGGGGETQYF
TRBD1 | 14 | NA | TRBJ1-2 | TRBV28 | TGTGCCAGCAGTCAGGGACAGTTGTTCTATGGCTACACCTTC | CASSQGQLFYGYTF
NA | 13 | NA | TRBJ1-2 | TRBV18 | TGTGCCAGTCACGACCGGGTTACGGGGGGCTACACCTTC | CASHDRVTGGYTF
NA | 15 | NA | TRBJ2-1 | TRBV6-1 | TGTGCCAGCAGTGAAGCGGGAGGCGGGGTGAGTGAGCAGTTCTTC | CASSEAGGGVSEQFF